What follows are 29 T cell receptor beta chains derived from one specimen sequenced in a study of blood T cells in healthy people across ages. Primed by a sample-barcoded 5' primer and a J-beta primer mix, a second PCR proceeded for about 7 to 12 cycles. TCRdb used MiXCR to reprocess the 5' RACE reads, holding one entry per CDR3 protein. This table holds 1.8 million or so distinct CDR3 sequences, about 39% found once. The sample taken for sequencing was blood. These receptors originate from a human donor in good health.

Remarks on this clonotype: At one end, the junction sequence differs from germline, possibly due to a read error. The CDR3 spells CAGSSSGGRSYNEQFF. The CDR3 bases are TGTGCCGGCAGCAGTAGCGGGGGCCGCTCCTACAATGAGCAGTTCTTC. This chain joins TRBV7-2 and TRBJ2-1, with TRBD2 identical over 9 bases. Germline V gene sequence: CDR1 SGHTA, CDR2 FQGNSA. This CDR3 is built from 16 residues.

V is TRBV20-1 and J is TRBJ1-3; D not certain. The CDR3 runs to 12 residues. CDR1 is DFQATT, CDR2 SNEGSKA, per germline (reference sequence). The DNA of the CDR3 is TGCGGCCTAGAGGCCTCTGGAAACACCATATATTTT. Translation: CGLEASGNTIYF.

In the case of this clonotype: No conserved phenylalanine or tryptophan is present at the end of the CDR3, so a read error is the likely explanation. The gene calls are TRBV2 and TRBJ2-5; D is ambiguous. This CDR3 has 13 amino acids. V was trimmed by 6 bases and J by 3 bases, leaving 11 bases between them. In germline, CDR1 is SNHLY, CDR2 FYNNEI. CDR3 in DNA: TGTGCCAGCAGCTGGACCGTGGAAGAGACCCAGTACTAC. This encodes CASSWTVEETQYY.

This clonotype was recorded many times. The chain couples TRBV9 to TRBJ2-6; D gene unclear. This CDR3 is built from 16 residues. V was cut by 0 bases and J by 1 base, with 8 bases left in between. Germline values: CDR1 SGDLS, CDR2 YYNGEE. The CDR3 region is CASSVGPESGANVLTF. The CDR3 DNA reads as TGTGCCAGCAGCGTAGGGCCTGAGTCTGGGGCCAACGTCCTGACTTTC.

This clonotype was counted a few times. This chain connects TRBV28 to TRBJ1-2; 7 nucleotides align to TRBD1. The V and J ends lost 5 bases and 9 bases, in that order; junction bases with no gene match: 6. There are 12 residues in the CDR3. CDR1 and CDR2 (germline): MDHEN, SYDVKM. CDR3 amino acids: CASSAGQVSYTF. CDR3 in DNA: TGTGCCAGCAGTGCCGGACAGGTCAGCTACACCTTC.

This CDR3 reads CASSQPQWAYGYTF. CDR3 in DNA: TGTGCCAGCAGTCAACCTCAGTGGGCCTATGGCTACACCTTC. V usage is TRBV28 and J usage is TRBJ1-2; D gene ambiguous. CDR3 length: 14 amino acids. CDR1 and CDR2 from the germline V gene are MDHEN and SYDVKM. Deletions cut 5 bases from V and 4 bases from J, with 14 bases between.

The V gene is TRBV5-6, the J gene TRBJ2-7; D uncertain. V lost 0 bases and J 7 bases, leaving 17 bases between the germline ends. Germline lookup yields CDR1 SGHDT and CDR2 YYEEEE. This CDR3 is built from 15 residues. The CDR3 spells CASSLAATLGNEQYF. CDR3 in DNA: TGTGCCAGCAGCTTGGCGGCTACTCTAGGCAATGAGCAGTACTTC.

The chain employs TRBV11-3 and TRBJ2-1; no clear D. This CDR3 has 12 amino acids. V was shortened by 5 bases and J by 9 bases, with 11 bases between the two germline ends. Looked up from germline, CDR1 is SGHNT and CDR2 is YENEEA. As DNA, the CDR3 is TGTGCCAGCAGCGGAAGGTTAGGTGAGCAGTTCTTC. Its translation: CASSGRLGEQFF. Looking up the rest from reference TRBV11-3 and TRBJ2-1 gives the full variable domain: EAGVVQSPRYKIIEKKQPVAFWCNPISGHNTLYWYLQNLGQGPELLIRYENEEAVDDSQLPKDRFSAERLKGVDSTLKIQPAELGDSAVYLCASSGRLGEQFFGPGTRLTVL.

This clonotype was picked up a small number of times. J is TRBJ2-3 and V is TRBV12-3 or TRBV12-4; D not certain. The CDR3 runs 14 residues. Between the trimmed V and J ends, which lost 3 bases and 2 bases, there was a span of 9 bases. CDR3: CASSFYPSTDTQYF. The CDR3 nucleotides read TGTGCCAGCAGTTTCTATCCGTCCACAGATACGCAGTATTTT.

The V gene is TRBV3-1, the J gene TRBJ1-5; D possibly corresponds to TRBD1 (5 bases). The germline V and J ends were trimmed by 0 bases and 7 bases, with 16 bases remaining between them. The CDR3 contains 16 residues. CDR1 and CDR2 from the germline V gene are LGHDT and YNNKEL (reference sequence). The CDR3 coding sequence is TGTGCCAGCAGCCAAGAGTTTAGTTGGGGGGGGCAGCCCCAGCATTTT. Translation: CASSQEFSWGGQPQHF.

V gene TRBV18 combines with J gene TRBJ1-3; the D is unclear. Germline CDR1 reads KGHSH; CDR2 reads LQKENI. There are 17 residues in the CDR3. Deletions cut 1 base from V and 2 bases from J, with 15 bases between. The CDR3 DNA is TGTGCCAGCTCACCACGGAGTAAGGGAGTAACTGGAAACACCATATATTTT. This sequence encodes CASSPRSKGVTGNTIYF.

The CDR3 nucleotides are TGTGCCAGCAGCGCGACTAGCGGGGGAGGGGGTGAGCAGTTCTTC. Translated, it gives CASSATSGGGGEQFF. The rearrangement joins TRBV9 to TRBJ2-1, with 12 bases aligning to TRBD2. Germline V gene lookup returns CDR1 SGDLS and CDR2 YYNGEE. V dropped 3 bases and J dropped 9; count of bases not matched to a gene: 7. This CDR3 contains 15 residues.

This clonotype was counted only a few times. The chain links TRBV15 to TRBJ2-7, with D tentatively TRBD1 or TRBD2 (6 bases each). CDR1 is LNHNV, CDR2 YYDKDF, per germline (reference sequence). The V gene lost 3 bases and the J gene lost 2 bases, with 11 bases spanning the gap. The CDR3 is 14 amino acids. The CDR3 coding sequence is TGTGCCACCAGCAGTGGAGGGGGGACCTACGAGCAGTACTTC. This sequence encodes CATSSGGGTYEQYF.

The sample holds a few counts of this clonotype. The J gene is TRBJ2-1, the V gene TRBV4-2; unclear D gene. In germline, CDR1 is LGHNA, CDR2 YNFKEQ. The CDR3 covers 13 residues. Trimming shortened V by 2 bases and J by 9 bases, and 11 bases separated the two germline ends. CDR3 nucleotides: TGTGCCAGCAGCCAACTTCTTTTCACTGAGCAGTTCTTC. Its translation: CASSQLLFTEQFF.

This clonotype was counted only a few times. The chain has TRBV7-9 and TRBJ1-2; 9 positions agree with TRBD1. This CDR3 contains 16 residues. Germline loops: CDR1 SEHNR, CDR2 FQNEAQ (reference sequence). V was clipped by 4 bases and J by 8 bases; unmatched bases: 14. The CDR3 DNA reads TGTGCCAGCAGCTCTCCGGGACAGGGCCCGTCGCGCGGCTACACCTTC. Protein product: CASSSPGQGPSRGYTF.

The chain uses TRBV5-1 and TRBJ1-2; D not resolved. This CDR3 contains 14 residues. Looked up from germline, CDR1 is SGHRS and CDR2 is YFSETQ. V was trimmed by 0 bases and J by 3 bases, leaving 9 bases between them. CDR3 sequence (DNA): TGCGCCAGCAGCTTGGCCTTCGGGGACTATGGCTACACCTTC. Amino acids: CASSLAFGDYGYTF.

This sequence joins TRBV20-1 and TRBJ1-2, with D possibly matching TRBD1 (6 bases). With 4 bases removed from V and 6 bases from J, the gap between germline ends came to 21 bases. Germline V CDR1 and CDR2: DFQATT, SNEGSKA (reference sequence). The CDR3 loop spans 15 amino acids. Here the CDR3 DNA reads TGCAGTGCTACCCAAGGACAGCCCGGTTTGGATGGCTACACCTTC. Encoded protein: CSATQGQPGLDGYTF.

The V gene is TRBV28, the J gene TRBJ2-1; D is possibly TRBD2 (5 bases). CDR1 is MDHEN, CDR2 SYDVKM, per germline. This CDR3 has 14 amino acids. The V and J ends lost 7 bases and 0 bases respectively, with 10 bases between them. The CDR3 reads CASTRTRSYNEQFF. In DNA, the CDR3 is TGTGCCAGCACTCGGACTCGCTCCTACAATGAGCAGTTCTTC.

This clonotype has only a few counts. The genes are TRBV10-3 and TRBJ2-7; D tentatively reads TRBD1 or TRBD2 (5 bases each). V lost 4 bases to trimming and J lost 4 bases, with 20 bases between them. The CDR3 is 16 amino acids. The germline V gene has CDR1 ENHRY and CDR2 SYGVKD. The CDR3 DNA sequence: TGTGCCATCAGTGTGGGAGACAGTTTCCAACCTTACGAGCAGTACTTC. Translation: CAISVGDSFQPYEQYF.

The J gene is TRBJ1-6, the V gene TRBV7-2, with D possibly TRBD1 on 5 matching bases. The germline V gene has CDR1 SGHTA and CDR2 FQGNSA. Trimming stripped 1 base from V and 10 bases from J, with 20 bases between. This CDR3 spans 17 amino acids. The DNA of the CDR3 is TGTGCCAGCAGCTTAGACCCGGCGGACACCGGGAGGTCACCCCTCCACTTT. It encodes CASSLDPADTGRSPLHF.

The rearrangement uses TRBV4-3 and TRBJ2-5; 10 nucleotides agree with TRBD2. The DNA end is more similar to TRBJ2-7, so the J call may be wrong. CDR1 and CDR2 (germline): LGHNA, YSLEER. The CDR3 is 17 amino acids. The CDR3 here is CASSQDRASGGAAEQYF. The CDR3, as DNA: TGCGCCAGCAGCCAAGATCGGGCAAGCGGGGGGGCCGCCGAGCAGTACTTC.

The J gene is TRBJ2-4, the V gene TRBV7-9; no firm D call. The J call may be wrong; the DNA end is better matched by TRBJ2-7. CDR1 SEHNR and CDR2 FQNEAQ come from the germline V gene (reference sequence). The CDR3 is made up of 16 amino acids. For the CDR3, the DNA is TGTGCCAGCAGCTACCCCCCTGCGGTGAAATCCTACGAGCAGTACTTC. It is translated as CASSYPPAVKSYEQYF.

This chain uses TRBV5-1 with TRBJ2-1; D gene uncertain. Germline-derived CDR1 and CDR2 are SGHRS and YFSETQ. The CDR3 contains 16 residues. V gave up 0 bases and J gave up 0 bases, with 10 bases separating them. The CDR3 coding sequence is TGCGCCAGCAGCTTGGCGCTCCTTCCCTCCTACAATGAGCAGTTCTTC. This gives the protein CASSLALLPSYNEQFF.

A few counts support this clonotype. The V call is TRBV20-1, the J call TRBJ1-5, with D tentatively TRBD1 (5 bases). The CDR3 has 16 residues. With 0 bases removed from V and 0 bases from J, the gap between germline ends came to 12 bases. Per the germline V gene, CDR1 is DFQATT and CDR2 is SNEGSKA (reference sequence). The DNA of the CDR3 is TGCAGTGCTAGAGATAGGTGGGGGTATAGCAATCAGCCCCAGCATTTT. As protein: CSARDRWGYSNQPQHF.

The CDR3: CASSLQGVLSEQFF. DNA for the CDR3: TGTGCCAGCAGCTTGCAGGGGGTCCTCTCTGAGCAGTTCTTC. The V gene is TRBV5-6, the J gene TRBJ2-1, with 7 nucleotides matching TRBD1. V shed 1 base and J 9 bases; nucleotides not matched to a gene: 7. Per germline, CDR1 SGHDT and CDR2 YYEEEE. This CDR3 is built from 14 residues.

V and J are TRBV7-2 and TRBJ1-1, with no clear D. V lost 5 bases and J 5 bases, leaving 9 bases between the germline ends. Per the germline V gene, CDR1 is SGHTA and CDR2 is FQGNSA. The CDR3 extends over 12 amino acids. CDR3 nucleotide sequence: TGTGCCAGCAGCGCTGGAAGGACTGAAGCTTTCTTT. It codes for CASSAGRTEAFF.

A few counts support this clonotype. The CDR3 DNA reads as TGTGCCAGCAGCTTAGTAATCAGGCAGGTGATTAGCACAGATACGCAGTATTTT. It codes for CASSLVIRQVISTDTQYF. This chain uses TRBV7-2 with TRBJ2-3; D remains ambiguous. The V end lost 1 base, the J end lost 0 bases, and 17 bases lay between the germline ends. Germline CDR1 is SGHTA and CDR2 is FQGNSA. This CDR3 has 18 amino acids.

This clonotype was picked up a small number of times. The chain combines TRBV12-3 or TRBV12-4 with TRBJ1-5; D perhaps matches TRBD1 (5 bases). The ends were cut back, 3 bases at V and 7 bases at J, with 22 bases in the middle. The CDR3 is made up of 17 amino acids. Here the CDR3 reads CASSFAFGGQDTQPQHF. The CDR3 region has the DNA TGTGCCAGCAGTTTCGCGTTCGGGGGTCAGGACACACAGCCCCAGCATTTT.

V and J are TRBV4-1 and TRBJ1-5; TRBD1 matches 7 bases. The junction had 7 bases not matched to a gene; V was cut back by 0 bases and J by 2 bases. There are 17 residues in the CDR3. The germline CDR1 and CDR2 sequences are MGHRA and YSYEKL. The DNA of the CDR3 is TGCGCCAGCAGCCAAGATCGAGGAACAGGGGGCAATCAGCCCCAGCATTTT. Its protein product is CASSQDRGTGGNQPQHF.